This T cell receptor beta chain stems from a study of cytomegalovirus exposure and HLA in healthy donors. Overall study results and limits: Association of a missense DCLRE1C variant with TCR beta V- and J-gene trimming was reported in a later analysis.

Worth noting for this clone: Its specificity is not known.

Germline assignment: CDR1 GTSNPN and CDR2 SVGIG (reference sequence). J was trimmed by 1 base and V by 4 bases; bases with no gene match: 9. This CDR3 is built from 16 residues. Both 60 Vbeta primers and 13 Jbeta primers went into the PCR. Libraries were prepared by immunoSEQ multiplex PCR; TCRdb keeps only in-frame clonotypes and omits some of them. This table has 160,000 or so clones, 70% appearing once. The sequence came from a man in his late teens or twenties in good health and CMV-seropositive. J is TRBJ2-1 and V is TRBV30; 8 nucleotides match TRBD1. Specimen: PBMCs. The CDR3, as DNA: TGTGCCTGGAACCGGGACAGGTCTGGTTCCTACAATGAGCAGTTCTTC. Protein product: CAWNRDRSGSYNEQFF.